The T cell receptor beta chain under discussion was sequenced for a study of cytomegalovirus exposure and HLA in healthy donors. On the study more broadly: Among the roughly 430 genotyped donors, approximately 82% were placed in the Caucasian-associated ancestry cluster.

This clone was detected a few times. What it binds is not known. General study results and limits: Sequencing depth roughly uniform across donors was assumed in presence/absence analyses. In the analysis, some V segments, TRBV6-2 and TRBV6-3 included, were excluded as indistinguishable.

60 Vbeta and 13 Jbeta primers were used in PCR. Profiled with immunoSEQ multiplex PCR; TCRdb holds only in-frame clones, not every one. The sample holds 120,000 or so clones, 70% to 85% seen once. Germline CDR1 SGHVS, CDR2 FQNEAQ. The CDR3 contains 15 residues. This receptor was identified in a man younger than 30 in good health and CMV-seropositive. The chain couples TRBV7-8 to TRBJ1-6; TRBD1 matches 7 bases. Sequenced input: PBMCs. The CDR3 region has the DNA TGTGCTAGCTCCAAGGGGGCGCCCGGGTCTTCACCCCTCCACTTT. It is translated as CASSKGAPGSSPLHF.